The sample holds many counts of the clone carrying this T cell receptor (beta chain). Its antigen is unidentified. The data are from a study of T-cell reconstitution after alpha-beta-depleted transplantation in children. Germline trimming cut 5 bases from V and 6 bases from J; bases unmatched to any gene: 11. In germline, CDR1 is MDHEN, CDR2 SYDVKM. The CDR3 sequence is 15 residues long. The study, taken as a whole, reports: T-cell numbers and diversity, one year after transplant, stemmed largely from T cells that were newly produced. Surviving thymic progenitors and recipient T cells were the source of high TCRbeta diversity at day 60 in some patients. Several hundred rapidly expanded clones from non-depleted graft cells reportedly supplied alpha-beta T cells about two months post-transplant.

Preparation of the TCRbeta library involved a method that used unique molecular identifiers. TCRdb fed the PCR reads into MiXCR, producing one record per CDR3 protein. The table has hundreds of thousands of distinct CDR3 sequences, roughly 7.7% seen once; the top ten hold 6.3%. The V and J genes are TRBV28 and TRBJ2-7, with 9 bases fitting TRBD1. Sample: PBMCs, mostly from graft donor cells, taken 180 days after TCRalphabeta/CD19-depleted stem cell transplant. This TCR derives from a male patient aged 10 to 17 who had a stem cell transplant for acute lymphoblastic leukemia, so the T cells may come from the graft donor. The CDR3 is CASSTPGQGLGEQYF. In DNA form, the CDR3 reads TGTGCCAGCAGTACCCCGGGACAGGGTCTCGGCGAGCAGTACTTC. The full variable domain, with the rest looked up from reference TRBV28 and TRBJ2-7, is DVKVTQSSRYLVKRTGEKVFLECVQDMDHENMFWYRQDPGLGLRLIYFSYDVKMKEKGDIPEGYSVSREKKERFSLILESASTNQTSMYLCASSTPGQGLGEQYFGPGTRLTVT.